What follows are 32 T cell receptor beta chains derived from one specimen sequenced in a study of blood T cell repertoires in COVID-19. Some clones are missing from TCRdb's copy, which holds only in-frame ones; the method was immunoSEQ multiplex PCR. The sample yields about 210,000 clones, under 95% seen once. Sequenced material: peripheral blood. These receptors all come from a man under 40 with acute or convalescent COVID-19.

This sequence joins TRBV4-2 and TRBJ2-3; the D gene is possibly TRBD2 (5 bases). Germline CDR1 LGHNA, CDR2 YNFKEQ. V lost 2 bases to trimming and J lost 5 bases, with 14 bases between them. The CDR3 loop spans 15 amino acids. CDR3 nucleotide sequence: TGTGCCAGCAGCCAAAACATTTATGGACTAGATACGCAGTATTTT. Translated, it gives CASSQNIYGLDTQYF.

V is TRBV19 and J is TRBJ1-5; 7 nucleotides align to TRBD1. Germline V gives CDR1 LNHDA, CDR2 SQIVND (reference sequence). Trimming took 6 bases from V and 0 from J; bases not matched to a gene: 5. The CDR3 has 15 residues. The CDR3 reads CASSTTGYSNQPQHF. For the CDR3, the DNA is TGTGCCAGTAGCACGACAGGGTATAGCAATCAGCCCCAGCATTTT.

J is TRBJ2-5 and V is TRBV2, with D perhaps TRBD2 (5 bases). The germline V and J ends were trimmed by 4 bases and 2 bases, with 11 bases remaining between them. The CDR3 covers 14 residues. The germline V gene encodes CDR1 SNHLY and CDR2 FYNNEI. The CDR3 DNA is TGTGCCAGCAGTGCCGGACTGAATCAAGAGACCCAGTACTTC. Its translation: CASSAGLNQETQYF.

J is TRBJ2-1 and V is TRBV27; 9 bases agree with TRBD2. The CDR3 sequence is 14 residues long. J gave up 7 bases and V 5 bases, and 6 bases lay outside the gene matches. Looked up from germline, CDR1 is MNHEY and CDR2 is SMNVEV (reference sequence). The CDR3 reads CASSPLAGRNEQFF. DNA for the CDR3: TGTGCCAGCAGTCCTCTAGCGGGAAGGAATGAGCAGTTCTTC.

The chain joins TRBV18 to TRBJ1-1; possible D gene TRBD1, 5 bases. CDR1 and CDR2 (germline): KGHSH, LQKENI. The CDR3 is 15 amino acids. V lost 5 bases and J 4 bases, leaving 17 bases between the germline ends. The CDR3 DNA reads TGTGCCAGCTCAACCAGGGCGGCCCGAGGCACTGAAGCTTTCTTT. Its translation: CASSTRAARGTEAFF.

The rearrangement uses TRBV27 and TRBJ2-5; a possible D gene is TRBD1 (6 bases). The germline V gene encodes CDR1 MNHEY and CDR2 SMNVEV (reference sequence). V was pared by 6 bases and J by 5 bases, with 13 bases between. This CDR3 region has 13 residues. DNA for the CDR3: TGTGCCAGCAGGACACTGAGGGGGGAGACCCAGTACTTC. This translates into CASRTLRGETQYF.

V is TRBV5-1 and J is TRBJ2-2, with D perhaps matching TRBD2 (6 bases). The CDR3 runs to 14 residues. Germline V gene lookup returns CDR1 SGHRS and CDR2 YFSETQ. V shed 3 bases and J shed 2 bases, with 8 bases lying between them. For the CDR3, the DNA is TGCGCCAGCAGCTGGGGAGGTAACACCGGGGAGCTGTTTTTT. It codes for CASSWGGNTGELFF.

The chain recombines TRBV6-5 with TRBJ2-1; 12 bases are a match to TRBD1. CDR1 MNHEY and CDR2 SVGAGI come from the germline V gene. V lost 5 bases to trimming and J lost 10 bases; unmatched junction nucleotides: 9. This CDR3 has 15 residues. The CDR3 reads CASSNRDRGRGEQFF. As DNA, the CDR3 is TGTGCCAGCAGTAACCGGGACAGGGGGCGTGGGGAGCAGTTCTTC.

The table lists this clone with a count of one. An end of the junction does not agree with germline; a read error may underlie this. This chain links TRBV9 with TRBJ1-2; 7 positions agree with TRBD1. Looked up from germline, CDR1 is SGDLS and CDR2 is YYNGEE. The CDR3 loop spans 14 amino acids. The CDR3 region is CASSDTTGYYGYTF. CDR3 coding DNA: TGTGCCAGCAGCGACACGACAGGGTACTACGGCTACACCTTC.

V usage is TRBV30 and J usage is TRBJ2-7; 8 positions match TRBD2. Germline CDR1 GTSNPN, CDR2 SVGIG (reference sequence). The CDR3 has 16 residues. V dropped 2 bases and J dropped 4; count of bases not matched to a gene: 13. The CDR3 sequence: CAWSWGGAGVGYEQYF. CDR3 sequence (DNA): TGTGCCTGGAGTTGGGGGGGAGCGGGAGTAGGGTACGAGCAGTACTTC.

The gene calls are TRBV6-5 and TRBJ1-1; D call uncertain. The V gene lost 2 bases and the J gene lost 6 bases, with 10 bases spanning the gap. CDR1 and CDR2 (germline): MNHEY, SVGAGI. The CDR3 loop spans 13 amino acids. The CDR3 sequence is CASSYESKAEAFF. CDR3 nucleotide sequence: TGTGCCAGCAGTTACGAGTCAAAAGCTGAAGCTTTCTTT.

The V call is TRBV10-1, the J call TRBJ2-7; TRBD2 is a possible D gene (5 bases). Germline loops: CDR1 WNHNN, CDR2 SYGVQD (reference sequence). Trimming stripped 4 bases from V and 5 bases from J, with 15 bases between. The CDR3 covers 14 residues. The CDR3 sequence is CASSGPGRSHEQYF. The DNA of the CDR3 is TGCGCCAGCAGTGGCCCGGGAAGGTCTCACGAGCAGTACTTC.

V usage is TRBV5-5 and J usage is TRBJ2-5; D perhaps matches TRBD2 (6 bases). V shed 6 bases and J shed 2 bases, with 17 bases lying between them. The germline gives CDR1 SGHKS, CDR2 YYEKEE (reference sequence). The CDR3 has 15 amino acids. Written as DNA, the CDR3 is TGTGCCAGCATCATTGGTCCAGGACTACAAGAGACCCAGTACTTC. It is translated as CASIIGPGLQETQYF. The variable domain in full, with the rest retrieved from reference TRBV5-5 and TRBJ2-5, is DAGVTQSPTHLIKTRGQQVTLRCSPISGHKSVSWYQQVLGQGPQFIFQYYEKEERGRGNFPDRFSARQFPNYSSELNVNALLLGDSALYLCASIIGPGLQETQYFGPGTRLLVL.

The V call is TRBV19, the J call TRBJ1-1, with TRBD1 matching 12 bases. CDR1 is LNHDA and CDR2 is SQIVND in the germline V gene (reference sequence). This CDR3 is 14 amino acids long. Trimming took 6 bases from V and 6 from J; bases not matched to a gene: 5. CDR3 DNA: TGTGCCAGTAGGCCCGGGACAGGGGGCTCTGAAGCTTTCTTT. This gives the protein CASRPGTGGSEAFF. The whole variable domain, remainder taken from reference TRBV19 and TRBJ1-1, is DGGITQSPKYLFRKEGQNVTLSCEQNLNHDAMYWYRQDPGQGLRLIYYSQIVNDFQKGDIAEGYSVSREKKESFPLTVTSAQKNPTAFYLCASRPGTGGSEAFFGQGTRLTVV.

This chain links TRBV6-2 or TRBV6-3 with TRBJ1-5; the match to TRBD1 covers 7 bases. V was clipped by 6 bases and J by 6 bases; unmatched bases: 11. Germline assignment: CDR1 MNHEY and CDR2 SVGEGT. The CDR3 is 15 residues long. The CDR3 nucleotides are TGTGCCAGCAGATACGGGGCAGGGGGTGGTCAGCCCCAGCATTTT. Its protein is CASRYGAGGGQPQHF.

This chain connects TRBV5-1 to TRBJ1-3, with D tentatively TRBD1 (5 bases). The CDR3 extends over 14 amino acids. With 1 base removed from V and 4 bases from J, the gap between germline ends came to 9 bases. Germline V gene data show CDR1 as SGHRS and CDR2 as YFSETQ. The CDR3 is CASSLIPGGNTIYF. CDR3 nucleotide sequence: TGCGCCAGCAGCTTGATCCCAGGGGGAAACACCATATATTTT.

The V gene is TRBV6-1, the J gene TRBJ2-3, with 8 bases aligning to TRBD2. V trimming: 2 bases; J trimming: 3 bases; junction bases outside the gene matches: 4. CDR1 MNHNS and CDR2 SASEGT come from the germline V gene. The CDR3 spans 15 residues. CDR3 DNA sequence: TGTGCCAGCAGTGAATACCAGCGGGAGACAGATACGCAGTATTTT. It translates to CASSEYQRETDTQYF.

The chain uses TRBV27 and TRBJ2-2, with a weak D call TRBD2 (5 bases). The germline V gene has CDR1 MNHEY and CDR2 SMNVEV (reference sequence). This CDR3 contains 15 residues. Trimming stripped 5 bases from V and 9 bases from J, with 19 bases between. The CDR3 bases are TGTGCCAGCAGTCCGTCATTCCCCAGCGGCAGGGAGCTGTTTTTT. This sequence encodes CASSPSFPSGRELFF.

This chain uses TRBV11-2 with TRBJ2-5; tentatively, D is TRBD1 (6 bases). This CDR3 has 13 residues. The germline V gene has CDR1 SGHAT and CDR2 FQNNGV. The V gene lost 4 bases and the J gene lost 5 bases, with 11 bases spanning the gap. CDR3 protein: CASSYRVGETQYF. The CDR3 DNA follows: TGTGCCAGCAGCTACAGGGTGGGGGAGACCCAGTACTTC.

This sequence joins TRBV19 and TRBJ1-1; TRBD1 matches 8 bases. The ends lost 4 bases at V and 6 bases at J; junction bases unmatched: 13. Per the germline V gene, CDR1 is LNHDA and CDR2 is SQIVND (reference sequence). The CDR3 spans 16 residues. As DNA, the CDR3 is TGTGCCAGTAGTACTCTTTGGTCAGGGGGCAACTCTGAAGCTTTCTTT. The encoded protein is CASSTLWSGGNSEAFF. Combining the CDR3 with reference TRBV19 and TRBJ1-1 gives the whole variable domain DGGITQSPKYLFRKEGQNVTLSCEQNLNHDAMYWYRQDPGQGLRLIYYSQIVNDFQKGDIAEGYSVSREKKESFPLTVTSAQKNPTAFYLCASSTLWSGGNSEAFFGQGTRLTVV.

The rearrangement joins TRBV6-1 to TRBJ1-5; D not resolved. Deletions cut 2 bases from V and 3 bases from J, with 11 bases between. CDR3 length: 15 residues. The V gene's germline CDR1 is MNHNS and CDR2 SASEGT. This CDR3 is CASSEWARDNQPQHF. DNA of the CDR3: TGTGCCAGCAGTGAATGGGCCCGGGACAATCAGCCCCAGCATTTT.

The V and J genes are TRBV5-1 and TRBJ2-5, with 8 bases lining up with TRBD2. The CDR3 length is 18 residues. Germline values: CDR1 SGHRS, CDR2 YFSETQ. With V trimmed by 0 bases and J by 3 bases, 13 bases remained unmatched. The DNA of the CDR3 is TGCGCCAGCAGCTTGGAAACATGGACTAGCCGAATTAAAGAGACCCAGTACTTC. It specifies CASSLETWTSRIKETQYF.

This chain links TRBV2 with TRBJ1-2; D is perhaps TRBD1 (6 bases). CDR1 SNHLY and CDR2 FYNNEI come from the germline V gene. V lost 6 bases to trimming and J lost 0 bases, with 11 bases between them. The CDR3 has 14 amino acids. The CDR3, as DNA: TGTGCCAGCAGAAAAGACAGGTCTAACTATGGCTACACCTTC. This encodes CASRKDRSNYGYTF.

This chain uses TRBV11-2 with TRBJ2-1, with D possibly being TRBD2 (7 bases). Trimming removed 4 bases from V and 9 bases from J, with 19 bases in between. Germline loops: CDR1 SGHAT, CDR2 FQNNGV. The CDR3 covers 15 residues. The CDR3: CASSSTRGGPAEQFF. The CDR3 nucleotides read TGTGCCAGCAGCTCGACTAGGGGGGGACCGGCTGAGCAGTTCTTC. The full variable domain, its missing parts supplied by reference TRBV11-2 and TRBJ2-1, is EAGVAQSPRYKIIEKRQSVAFWCNPISGHATLYWYQQILGQGPKLLIQFQNNGVVDDSQLPKDRFSAERLKGVDSTLKIQPAKLEDSAVYLCASSSTRGGPAEQFFGPGTRLTVL.

V and J are TRBV5-4 and TRBJ2-3; 11 nucleotides line up with TRBD1. Germline CDR1 reads SGHNT; CDR2 reads YYREEE (reference sequence). The ends lost 8 bases at V and 5 bases at J; junction bases unmatched: 7. This CDR3 region has 14 residues. In DNA, the CDR3 is TGTGCCAGGCCGGACAGGGGGCTTGGAGATACGCAGTATTTT. It specifies CARPDRGLGDTQYF.

The chain employs TRBV29-1 and TRBJ2-5, with 7 bases identical to TRBD1. The germline gives CDR1 SQVTM, CDR2 ANQGSEA. V shed 7 bases, J shed 5 bases, and the junction held 7 bases outside the gene matches. The CDR3 contains 12 residues. CDR3 sequence reads: CSADRVWETQYF. The CDR3 nucleotides read TGCAGCGCCGACAGGGTCTGGGAGACCCAGTACTTC.

The chain carries TRBV5-4 and TRBJ2-5; the match to TRBD1 covers 9 bases. Germline loops: CDR1 SGHNT, CDR2 YYREEE (reference sequence). The length of the CDR3 is 14 residues. J gave up 5 bases and V 2 bases, and 4 bases lay outside the gene matches. CDR3 DNA sequence: TGTGCCAGCAGCTTAGAACAGGGGGCGGAGACCCAGTACTTC. It specifies CASSLEQGAETQYF.

The gene calls are TRBV28 and TRBJ2-7; TRBD1 matches at 11 bases. The V segment lost 6 bases and the J segment 5 bases; nucleotides outside the gene matches: 9. The germline gives CDR1 MDHEN, CDR2 SYDVKM. CDR3 length: 15 residues. In DNA, the CDR3 is TGTGCCAGCAGCCCATGGACAGGGGGCTTCAACGAGCAGTACTTC. Its translation is CASSPWTGGFNEQYF.

The chain has TRBV30 and TRBJ2-1, with D unclear. Germline loops: CDR1 GTSNPN, CDR2 SVGIG (reference sequence). This CDR3 has 11 residues. The ends were cut back, 8 bases at V and 9 bases at J, with 14 bases in the middle. CDR3 nucleotides: TGTGCCGGCAGAGTGTGGAGTGAGCAGTTCTTC. Translation: CAGRVWSEQFF.

This sequence joins TRBV11-1 and TRBJ2-7, with a tentative D call TRBD2 (5 bases). The CDR3 spans 15 residues. Germline V lookup: CDR1 SGHAT, CDR2 FQDESV (reference sequence). V dropped 3 bases and J dropped 0 bases, with 12 bases sitting between them. CDR3: CASSFEGGSSYEQYF. DNA of the CDR3: TGTGCCAGCAGCTTCGAGGGCGGAAGCTCCTACGAGCAGTACTTC. The whole variable domain, remainder taken from reference TRBV11-1 and TRBJ2-7, is EAEVAQSPRYKITEKSQAVAFWCDPISGHATLYWYRQILGQGPELLVQFQDESVVDDSQLPKDRFSAERLKGVDSTLKIQPAELGDSAMYLCASSFEGGSSYEQYFGPGTRLTVT.

The chain links TRBV9 to TRBJ2-7; 9 nucleotides align to TRBD2. The CDR3 spans 15 residues. The germline gives CDR1 SGDLS, CDR2 YYNGEE. With 0 bases clipped from V and 6 bases from J, the junction kept 7 bases outside the gene matches. In DNA, the CDR3 is TGTGCCAGCAGCGTAGGGTTAGCGGGAGCTAGCGAGCAGTACTTC. The encoded protein is CASSVGLAGASEQYF.

The DNA of the CDR3 is TGTGCTAGTGGTTTGGTATGGGGGGGACGGAGGGAACAGCAGTTCTTC. Translated, it gives CASGLVWGGRREQQFF. This chain links TRBV12-5 with TRBJ2-1; 7 nucleotides line up with TRBD2. This CDR3 is 16 amino acids long. CDR1 is LGHNT, CDR2 FRNRAP, per germline. Germline trimming cut 0 bases from V and 11 bases from J; bases unmatched to any gene: 13.